This T cell receptor (beta chain) was identified during a study of blood T cell repertoires in COVID-19. Overall study: The samples span acute and convalescent COVID-19 from the United States, Italy and Spain. T cells, B-cell-depleted T cells, or PBMCs supplied cDNA or gDNA.

Original processing methods: Amplifying reference gene primers gave estimates of nucleated cell counts. The method was immunoSEQ multiplex PCR; TCRdb's version includes in-frame clones alone and lacks a portion of them. V, J and clone size were drawn from that table, and D and trimming were deduced from the DNA. The data show some 250,000 clones, more than 75% seen once. Trimming cost V 2 bases and J 7 bases, with 8 bases left between them. CDR3 length equals 13 residues. Germline V gene lookup returns CDR1 SNHLY and CDR2 FYNNEI. This rearrangement joins TRBV2 to TRBJ1-4; D perhaps matches TRBD1 (6 bases). Sequencing input: peripheral blood. This clonotype was obtained from a woman aged 30 to 39 who had recovered from COVID-19. CDR3 residues: CASSEQGSEKLFF. The CDR3 DNA follows: TGTGCCAGCAGTGAACAGGGGTCTGAAAAACTGTTTTTT.